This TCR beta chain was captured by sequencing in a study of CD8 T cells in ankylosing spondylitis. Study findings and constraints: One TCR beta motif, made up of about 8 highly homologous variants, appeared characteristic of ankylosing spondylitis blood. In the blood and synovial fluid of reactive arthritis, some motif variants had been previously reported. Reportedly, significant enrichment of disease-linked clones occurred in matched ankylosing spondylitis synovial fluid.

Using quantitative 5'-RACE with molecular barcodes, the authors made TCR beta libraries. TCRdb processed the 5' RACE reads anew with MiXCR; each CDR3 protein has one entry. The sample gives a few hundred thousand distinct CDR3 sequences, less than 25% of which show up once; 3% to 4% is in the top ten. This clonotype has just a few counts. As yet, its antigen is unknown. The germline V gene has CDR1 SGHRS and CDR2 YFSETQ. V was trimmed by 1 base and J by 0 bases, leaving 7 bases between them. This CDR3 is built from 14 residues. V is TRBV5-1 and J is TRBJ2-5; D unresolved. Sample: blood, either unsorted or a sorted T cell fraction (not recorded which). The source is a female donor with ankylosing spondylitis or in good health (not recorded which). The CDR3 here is CASSLRPYQETQYF. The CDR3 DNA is TGCGCCAGCAGCTTGCGGCCGTACCAAGAGACCCAGTACTTC. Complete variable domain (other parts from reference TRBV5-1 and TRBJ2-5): KAGVTQTPRYLIKTRGQQVTLSCSPISGHRSVSWYQQTPGQGLQFLFEYFSETQRNKGNFPGRFSGRQFSNSRSEMNVSTLELGDSALYLCASSLRPYQETQYFGPGTRLLVL.